This T cell receptor (beta chain) derives from a study of T cell responses to AZD1222 COVID-19 vaccine. Of note for this clone: What it binds is not known.

TCRdb's copy holds only in-frame clones and misses some; the assay was immunoSEQ multiplex PCR. Found here are some 200,000 clones, just over 90% of them singletons; the top ten hold over 0.85%. Study-level findings and limits: Reports say nearly half of spike-specific TCRs go after unmutated variant regions. Repertoires in all cases were sampled only once the peak T cell response had passed.

Germline-derived CDR1 and CDR2 are SGDLS and YYNGEE. V lost 0 bases to trimming and J lost 6 bases, with 17 bases between them. This CDR3 has 16 residues. The gene calls are TRBV9 and TRBJ2-3; a weak D match, TRBD2 (5 bases). The sequence derives from an adult in good health. Specimen: peripheral blood, collected on day 0 of AZD1222 vaccination. CDR3 DNA sequence: TGTGCCAGCAGCGTAGCCCCTCTCGATAGCGTGGATACGCAGTATTTT. This sequence encodes CASSVAPLDSVDTQYF.